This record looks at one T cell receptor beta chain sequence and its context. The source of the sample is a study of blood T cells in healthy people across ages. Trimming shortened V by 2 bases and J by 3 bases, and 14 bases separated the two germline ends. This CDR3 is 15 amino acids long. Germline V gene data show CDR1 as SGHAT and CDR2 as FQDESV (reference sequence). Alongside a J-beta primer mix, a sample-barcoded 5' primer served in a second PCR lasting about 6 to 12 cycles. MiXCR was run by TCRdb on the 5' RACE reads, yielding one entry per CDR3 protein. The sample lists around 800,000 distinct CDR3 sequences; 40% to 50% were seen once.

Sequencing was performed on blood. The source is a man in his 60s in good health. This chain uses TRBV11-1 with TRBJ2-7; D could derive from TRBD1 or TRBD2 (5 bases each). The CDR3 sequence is CASSLFGAQHYEQYF. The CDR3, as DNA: TGTGCCAGCAGCTTATTCGGGGCCCAGCACTACGAGCAGTACTTC.